This passage covers 7 T cell receptor beta chains from one sample sequenced in a study of response to subunit inactivated influenza vaccine. TCRdb processed the RT-PCR reads anew with MiXCR; each CDR3 protein has one entry. The repertoire holds around 490,000 distinct CDR3 sequences, with around 8% as singletons. Sequenced here: PBMCs from blood, sampled about 24 months after vaccination. These receptors all stem from a man aged 50-75 years who received an inactivated influenza vaccine.

A few counts support this clonotype. The chain carries TRBV28 and TRBJ1-1; 7 bases are shared with TRBD1. Unmatched junction bases numbered 7, after V lost 6 bases and J lost 6 bases. CDR1 is MDHEN, CDR2 SYDVKM, per germline. The CDR3 is made up of 13 amino acids. CDR3 protein: CASSPIQGAEAFF. The CDR3 nucleotides read TGTGCCAGCAGCCCTATTCAGGGGGCTGAAGCTTTCTTT.

J is TRBJ2-5 and V is TRBV21-1; the table gives TRBD1 as D, unverified against the DNA. TRBV21-1 is flagged as a pseudogene. The CDR3 covers 17 residues. CDR3 bases: TGTGCCAGCAGCAAAGTATCGAACCGGGAAAACGAGGAGACCCAGTACTTC. Translating gives CASSKVSNRENEETQYF.

The gene calls are TRBV2 and TRBJ2-1, with TRBD2 identical over 10 bases. The trim removed 7 bases at V and 5 bases at J, leaving 5 bases unmatched. This CDR3 has 14 amino acids. CDR1 SNHLY and CDR2 FYNNEI come from the germline V gene. CDR3 in DNA: TGTGCCAGCAAAATAGCGGGAGGAAACAATGAGCAGTTCTTC. It is translated as CASKIAGGNNEQFF.

The chain uses TRBV20-1 and TRBJ2-1; D unclear. Germline V gene sequence: CDR1 DFQATT, CDR2 SNEGSKA (reference sequence). The CDR3 spans 16 residues. Trimming shortened V by 0 bases and J by 0 bases, and 12 bases separated the two germline ends. Here the CDR3 reads CSARDAGESSYNEQFF. The CDR3 nucleotides are TGCAGTGCTAGAGATGCCGGAGAGAGCTCCTACAATGAGCAGTTCTTC.

This clonotype was seen at least ten times. This sequence joins TRBV2 and TRBJ1-5; D is unresolved. The CDR3 has 12 residues. Trimming left V 6 bases short and J 6 bases short, with 9 bases between. Germline CDR1 is SNHLY and CDR2 is FYNNEI. The CDR3 protein is CASRLPPQPQHF. CDR3 DNA: TGTGCCAGCAGACTCCCTCCTCAGCCCCAGCATTTT.

This clonotype was picked up many times. DNA of the CDR3: TGCAGCGTAGTGACACCCGAGCAGTTCTTC. Protein sequence: CSVVTPEQFF. The rearrangement joins TRBV29-1 to TRBJ2-1; D not resolved. The CDR3 consists of 10 residues. V was shortened by 6 bases and J by 10 bases, with 10 bases between the two germline ends. In germline, CDR1 is SQVTM, CDR2 ANQGSEA.

This clonotype was recorded many times. The J gene is TRBJ1-2, the V gene TRBV29-1; tentatively, D is TRBD1 (6 bases). This CDR3 is built from 12 residues. The V gene's germline CDR1 is SQVTM and CDR2 ANQGSEA. V shed 4 bases and J shed 5 bases, with 11 bases lying between them. The CDR3 bases are TGCAGCGTTGGCGGGGGGCCGTATGGCTACACCTTC. It specifies CSVGGGPYGYTF.